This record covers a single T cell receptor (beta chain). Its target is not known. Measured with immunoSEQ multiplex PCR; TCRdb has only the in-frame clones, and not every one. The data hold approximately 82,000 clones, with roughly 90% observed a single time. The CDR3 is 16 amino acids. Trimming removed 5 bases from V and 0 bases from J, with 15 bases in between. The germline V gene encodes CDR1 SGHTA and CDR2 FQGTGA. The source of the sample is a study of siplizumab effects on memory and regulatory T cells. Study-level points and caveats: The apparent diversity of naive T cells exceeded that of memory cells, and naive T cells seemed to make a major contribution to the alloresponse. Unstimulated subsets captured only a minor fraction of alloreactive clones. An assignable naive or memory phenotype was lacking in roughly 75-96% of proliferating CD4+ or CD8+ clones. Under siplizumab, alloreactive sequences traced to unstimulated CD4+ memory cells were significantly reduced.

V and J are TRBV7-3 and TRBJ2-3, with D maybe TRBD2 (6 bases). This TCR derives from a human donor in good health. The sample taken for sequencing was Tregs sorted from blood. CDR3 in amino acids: CASSPFGGASTDTQYF. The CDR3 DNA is TGTGCCAGCAGCCCCTTCGGCGGGGCTAGCACAGATACGCAGTATTTT.